Presented here are 7 T cell receptor beta chains from one specimen sequenced in a study of naive and memory T cell subsets. Both TRBC1 and TRBC2 were covered by a beta constant-region primer of two equimolar oligonucleotides. MiXCR, run by TCRdb on the UMI-ligation and nested PCR reads, gives a single entry per CDR3 protein. The table shows about 90,000 distinct CDR3 sequences, with approximately 6.5% occurring only once. The specimen was central memory CD4+ T cells from blood. The receptors shown here come from a human donor in good health.

This chain uses TRBV29-1 with TRBJ2-3; TRBD2 might be the D (5 bases). CDR1 and CDR2 (germline): SQVTM, ANQGSEA. The length of the CDR3 is 12 residues. Trimming removed 3 bases from V and 2 bases from J, with 6 bases in between. CDR3 bases: TGCAGCGTTGAGCGGGTCACAGATACGCAGTATTTT. This translates into CSVERVTDTQYF.

This clonotype was seen a few times. The chain combines TRBV20-1 with TRBJ1-2, with 8 bases aligning to TRBD1. The germline V gene has CDR1 DFQATT and CDR2 SNEGSKA (reference sequence). J was trimmed by 6 bases and V by 6 bases; bases with no gene match: 6. CDR3 length equals 12 residues. CDR3 in amino acids: CSASRTGNGYTF. CDR3 nucleotides: TGCAGTGCCTCTCGGACAGGGAATGGCTACACCTTC.

This clonotype has just a few counts. The chain is built from TRBV18 and TRBJ1-5, with a possible D match to TRBD1 (6 bases). This CDR3 comprises 15 residues. Trimming cost V 4 bases and J 7 bases, with 17 bases left between them. Germline CDR1 is KGHSH and CDR2 is LQKENI. The chain's CDR3 is CASSRGSGGGQPQHF. CDR3 sequence (DNA): TGTGCCAGCTCACGGGGCAGCGGAGGGGGACAGCCCCAGCATTTT.

This clonotype has just a few counts. The chain uses TRBV4-2 and TRBJ2-7; the D gene could be TRBD1 or TRBD2 (5 bases each). The CDR3 loop spans 14 amino acids. Trimming took off 5 bases at V and 3 bases at J, with 14 bases between the two ends. Germline assignment: CDR1 LGHNA and CDR2 YNFKEQ. The CDR3 sequence: CASSSGTEIYEQYF. The CDR3 nucleotides read TGTGCCAGCAGCTCAGGGACGGAGATCTACGAGCAGTACTTC.

This clonotype was observed a handful of times. The CDR3 DNA reads TGTGCCAGCAGCCCCACGGGACTAGCGGGAGTTACCGGGGAGCTGTTTTTT. Protein product: CASSPTGLAGVTGELFF. V is TRBV12-3 or TRBV12-4 and J is TRBJ2-2; 14 nucleotides agree with TRBD2. Trimming took 6 bases from V and 5 from J; bases not matched to a gene: 8. CDR3 length: 17 residues.

J is TRBJ2-1 and V is TRBV12-3 or TRBV12-4; 12 bases match TRBD2. The trim removed 5 bases at V and 0 bases at J, leaving 11 bases unmatched. This CDR3 is 19 amino acids long. The DNA of the CDR3 is TGTGCCAGCAGTCCTTTTACTAGCGGGGGGTCCAGCTCCTACAATGAGCAGTTCTTC. This codes for CASSPFTSGGSSSYNEQFF.

The table lists this clonotype with many counts. The V call is TRBV20-1, the J call TRBJ2-1, with 8 bases that match TRBD2. The CDR3 is 16 residues long. Germline loops: CDR1 DFQATT, CDR2 SNEGSKA (reference sequence). J lost 4 bases, V lost 0 bases, and 8 bases had no gene match. CDR3 DNA: TGCAGTGCTAGAGATCCAGCGGGGGCCCTGTACAATGAGCAGTTCTTC. The encoded protein is CSARDPAGALYNEQFF.